Sequencing of this T cell receptor (beta chain) was carried out in a study of neurological immune-mediated disorders. V was clipped by 2 bases and J by 7 bases; unmatched bases: 3. This CDR3 region has 15 residues. The germline V gene has CDR1 SGHTA and CDR2 FQGNSA. Study findings and constraints: TCR-beta repertoires seemed private in all groups, with no expanded CDR3 amino acid sequences shared.

The method for making cDNA was 5'RACE, and it used 10-nucleotide random UMIs. A single record per CDR3 protein comes from TCRdb applying MiXCR to the 5' RACE reads. This sample yields around 16,000 distinct CDR3 sequences, of which about 22% are seen a single time; 23% belongs to the top ten. The table lists this clonotype with many counts. Its target is not known. Sequenced sample: PBMCs. The genes are TRBV7-2 and TRBJ2-1; TRBD2 matches 12 bases. The TCR sequence derives from a man aged 50 to 60 in good health. In DNA, the CDR3 is TGTGCCAGCAGCTTACTAGCGGGAGGGCGGAATGAGCAGTTCTTC. Protein sequence: CASSLLAGGRNEQFF.